This T cell receptor beta chain was sequenced during a study of high-grade serous ovarian cancer treatment subgroups. Overall study findings and caveats: Different patients shared almost no repertoire; same-patient tumors shared roughly 0.11 to 0.8. Clonal relatedness tracked neoantigen level, and by trend copy number and mutation load.

Regarding this clone: What it recognizes is unknown.

Tumor samples were taken before definitive surgery or chemotherapy. Assay used: immunoSEQ multiplex PCR; TCRdb lists only in-frame clones, some missing. The sample records tens of thousands of clones, 84% being singletons. What was sequenced was tumor tissue. The clonotype was recovered from a human donor with high-grade serous ovarian cancer.

The DNA for the CDR3 is TGTGCCAGCAGCTTGGCCCCGGACGGATCCTACGAGCAGTACTTC. As protein: CASSLAPDGSYEQYF. This sequence joins TRBV5-5 and TRBJ2-7; D gene uncertain. CDR1 is SGHKS, CDR2 YYEKEE, per germline (reference sequence). Trimming took off 0 bases at V and 1 base at J, with 11 bases between the two ends. The CDR3 is 15 residues long. The full variable domain, completed using reference TRBV5-5 and TRBJ2-7, is DAGVTQSPTHLIKTRGQQVTLRCSPISGHKSVSWYQQVLGQGPQFIFQYYEKEERGRGNFPDRFSARQFPNYSSELNVNALLLGDSALYLCASSLAPDGSYEQYFGPGTRLTVT.